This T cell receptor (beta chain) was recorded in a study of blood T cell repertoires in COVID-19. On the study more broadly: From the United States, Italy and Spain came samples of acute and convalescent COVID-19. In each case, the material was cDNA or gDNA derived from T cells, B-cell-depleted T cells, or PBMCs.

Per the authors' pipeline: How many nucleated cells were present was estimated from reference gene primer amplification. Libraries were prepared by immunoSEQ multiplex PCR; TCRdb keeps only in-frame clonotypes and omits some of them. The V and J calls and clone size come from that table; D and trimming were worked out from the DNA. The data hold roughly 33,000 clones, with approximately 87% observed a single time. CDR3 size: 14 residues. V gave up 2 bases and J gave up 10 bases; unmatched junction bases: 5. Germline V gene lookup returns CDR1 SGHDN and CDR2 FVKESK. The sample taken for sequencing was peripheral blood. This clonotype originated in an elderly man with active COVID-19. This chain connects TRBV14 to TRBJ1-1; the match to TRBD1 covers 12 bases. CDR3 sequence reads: CASSQPGQGARAFF. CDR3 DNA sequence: TGTGCCAGCAGCCAACCGGGACAGGGGGCGAGAGCTTTCTTT.